Listed here are 7 T cell receptor beta chains from one sample, sequenced in a study of T cells in Graves' hyperthyroidism and ophthalmopathy. RNA transcripts provided the source from which TCR beta CDR3 regions were amplified. First-round RT-PCR of the TCR CDR3 relied on the HTBI primer set. In TCRdb, the multiplex PCR reads were re-called with MiXCR into one record per CDR3 protein. The table records about 720,000 distinct CDR3 sequences, roughly a sixth of them present only once. Sequencing was done on a sample of blood. The source is a woman aged 45 to 65 with Graves' hyperthyroidism that later progressed to Graves' ophthalmopathy.

The chain employs TRBV18 and TRBJ2-5; TRBD1 matches at 7 bases. The V gene end was trimmed by 1 base and the J gene end by 5 bases; junction bases not matched to a gene: 7. This CDR3 is built from 15 residues. From germline, CDR1 is KGHSH and CDR2 LQKENI. The CDR3 coding sequence is TGTGCCAGCTCACCACAAGACAGGGATGGGGAGACCCAGTACTTC. Translated: CASSPQDRDGETQYF.

The sample holds many counts of this clonotype. The V gene is TRBV20-1, the J gene TRBJ1-5, with 7 bases matching TRBD1. The CDR3 runs to 16 residues. V lost 2 bases, J lost 10 bases, and 17 bases stayed unmatched. Germline CDR1 is DFQATT and CDR2 is SNEGSKA (reference sequence). The CDR3 loop reads CSARPSQGFATRPQHF. CDR3 coding DNA: TGCAGTGCTAGACCCTCACAGGGGTTTGCCACGCGTCCCCAGCATTTT.

This chain connects TRBV25-1 to TRBJ2-2, with D perhaps matching TRBD2 (7 bases). Per germline, CDR1 MGHDK and CDR2 SYGVNS. The CDR3 spans 16 residues. V dropped 6 bases and J dropped 2 bases, with 16 bases sitting between them. The CDR3 DNA sequence: TGTGCCAGCAGCCTGGGGGGGGCCTTAAACACCGGGGAGCTGTTTTTT. Amino acid sequence: CASSLGGALNTGELFF.

This clonotype appeared many times. The rearrangement uses TRBV5-1 and TRBJ2-3; TRBD1 matches at 7 bases. The CDR3 consists of 14 residues. Looked up from germline, CDR1 is SGHRS and CDR2 is YFSETQ. V lost 0 bases to trimming and J lost 6 bases; unmatched junction nucleotides: 4. The CDR3 bases are TGCGCCAGCAGCTTGGAGACAGGGCGGGATACGCAGTATTTT. It encodes CASSLETGRDTQYF.

At least ten counts were recorded for this clonotype. The rearrangement links TRBV30 to TRBJ1-5; D is possibly TRBD1 (6 bases). Germline V lookup: CDR1 GTSNPN, CDR2 SVGIG (reference sequence). The CDR3 runs 17 residues. The V and J ends lost 2 bases and 2 bases respectively, with 19 bases between them. CDR3 in DNA: TGTGCCTGGAGTCTACAGGGCAATTGGATACGCAATCAGCCCCAGCATTTT. Its translation is CAWSLQGNWIRNQPQHF.

Many counts were recorded for this clonotype. V usage is TRBV20-1 and J usage is TRBJ2-1; the match to TRBD2 covers 9 bases. The CDR3 runs 16 residues. Germline V gives CDR1 DFQATT, CDR2 SNEGSKA (reference sequence). The trim removed 1 base at V and 4 bases at J, leaving 8 bases unmatched. This chain's CDR3 is CSARGVPSGVYNEQFF. DNA of the CDR3: TGCAGTGCTAGAGGGGTGCCTAGCGGGGTATACAATGAGCAGTTCTTC.

This clonotype came up many times. The CDR3 nucleotides are TGTGCCAGCAGAAGCGAAGCAGGGGGCGAGACTGAAGCTTTCTTT. Protein sequence: CASRSEAGGETEAFF. This chain links TRBV2 with TRBJ1-1, with 8 nucleotides matching TRBD1. V gave up 6 bases and J gave up 5 bases; unmatched junction bases: 11. CDR3 size: 15 residues. Germline V gene data show CDR1 as SNHLY and CDR2 as FYNNEI.